What follows are 7 T cell receptor beta chains derived from one specimen sequenced in a study of PD-1 blockade in classical Hodgkin lymphoma. Libraries were prepared by immunoSEQ multiplex PCR; TCRdb keeps only in-frame clonotypes and omits some of them. The table lists tens of thousands of clones, about 93% of them singletons, with about 0.31% in the top ten. Regarding time point: cycle 4 day 1 (C4D1), after less than 7 weeks of nivolumab. Each patient experienced a relapse that followed autologous stem cell transplantation, and brentuximab vedotin exposure varied. It was by magnetic negative selection that CD4+ T cells were purified from thawed PBMCs. Sequences were derived from CD4+ T cells from blood, sampled before the fourth cycle of nivolumab. These receptor sequences come from a human donor with classical Hodgkin lymphoma.

V gene TRBV9 combines with J gene TRBJ1-2; 9 bases match TRBD1. V lost 2 bases, J lost 3 bases, and 11 bases stayed unmatched. This CDR3 has 17 residues. Germline V CDR1 and CDR2: SGDLS, YYNGEE. The CDR3 here is CASSVSVGTGIYYGYTF. CDR3 coding DNA: TGTGCCAGCAGCGTTTCAGTCGGGACAGGGATTTACTATGGCTACACCTTC. The variable domain in full, completed from reference TRBV9 and TRBJ1-2, reads DSGVTQTPKHLITATGQRVTLRCSPRSGDLSVYWYQQSLDQGLQFLIQYYNGEERAKGNILERFSAQQFPDLHSELNLSSLELGDSALYFCASSVSVGTGIYYGYTFGSGTRLTVV.

The rearrangement joins TRBV2 to TRBJ2-5; the D is unclear. The germline CDR1 and CDR2 sequences are SNHLY and FYNNEI. Trimming removed 7 bases at V and 1 base at J, with 10 bases between. The CDR3 covers 13 residues. The CDR3 reads CASNWEAQETQYF. For the CDR3, the DNA is TGTGCCAGCAATTGGGAAGCCCAAGAGACCCAGTACTTC.

The chain links TRBV5-1 to TRBJ2-7; D ambiguous. CDR3 length: 13 residues. Germline CDR1 reads SGHRS; CDR2 reads YFSETQ. V was pared by 0 bases and J by 3 bases, with 7 bases between. CDR3 protein: CASSLVGGYEQYF. DNA for the CDR3: TGCGCCAGCAGCTTGGTAGGCGGCTACGAGCAGTACTTC.

In its sample, this clone was seen a few times. This chain connects TRBV6-1 to TRBJ1-2; D gene unclear. This CDR3 is 12 amino acids long. The V and J ends lost 4 bases and 6 bases respectively, with 9 bases between them. The germline gives CDR1 MNHNS, CDR2 SASEGT. The CDR3 DNA follows: TGTGCCAGCAGTGGAGGACGGCATGGCTACACCTTC. Residues: CASSGGRHGYTF.

The V and J genes are TRBV10-3 and TRBJ2-1; D not certain. Germline CDR1 and CDR2: ENHRY and SYGVKD. Trimming shortened V by 4 bases and J by 8 bases, and 6 bases separated the two germline ends. The CDR3 is made up of 11 amino acids. CDR3 coding DNA: TGTGCCATCAGTGCTGGGGATGAGCAGTTCTTC. Translation gives CAISAGDEQFF.

CDR3 protein: CAISESKGAGYGEQYF. The CDR3 DNA sequence: TGTGCCATCAGTGAGTCAAAGGGCGCAGGGTATGGCGAGCAGTACTTC. V gene TRBV10-3 combines with J gene TRBJ2-7; maybe TRBD1 (5 bases). V was cut by 0 bases and J by 6 bases, with 18 bases left in between. Germline CDR1 and CDR2: ENHRY and SYGVKD. CDR3 length: 16 residues.

The chain recombines TRBV5-6 with TRBJ1-4; D gene ambiguous. V lost 1 base and J lost 8, with 9 bases in between. The CDR3 is made up of 13 amino acids. Germline loops: CDR1 SGHDT, CDR2 YYEEEE. CDR3 protein: CASSLRAVEKLFF. CDR3 nucleotides: TGTGCCAGCAGCTTGAGGGCGGTGGAAAAACTGTTTTTT.